One sample yielded the 5 T cell receptor beta chains listed below, sequenced in a study of response to subunit inactivated influenza vaccine (dated by TCRdb to 2017 to 2018). The library was generated by RT-PCR. Sequenced on an Illumina HiSeq 2500. In-frame beta chains were kept once TCRdb had trimmed the public reads at Q25 with fastp and called clones with MiXCR. All rows with the same CDR3 protein become a single entry with the most common DNA and genes. Within this sample are about 610,000 distinct CDR3 sequences, with approximately 14% of them counted one time only. The top ten constitute around 10% of the sample. The sample was PBMCs from blood, taken 11 to 12 days after vaccination. All receptors come from a man over 45 who received an inactivated influenza vaccine. Donor details come from another sample of the same person, matched by shared clones.

This clonotype was found many times. V is TRBV7-9 and J is TRBJ2-7, with D perhaps matching TRBD1 (5 bases). CDR3 length: 14 amino acids. Germline values: CDR1 SEHNR, CDR2 FQNEAQ (reference sequence). V lost 3 bases to trimming and J lost 3 bases, with 12 bases between them. The CDR3 region is CASSFRGADYEQYF. In nucleotides, the CDR3 is TGTGCCAGCAGCTTTAGGGGTGCTGACTACGAGCAGTACTTC. Using reference TRBV7-9 and TRBJ2-7 for the parts outside the CDR3, the full variable domain is DTGVSQNPRHKITKRGQNVTFRCDPISEHNRLYWYRQTLGQGPEFLTYFQNEAQLEKSRLLSDRFSAERPKGSFSTLEIQRTEQGDSAMYLCASSFRGADYEQYFGPGTRLTVT.

This clonotype was found a few times. The gene calls are TRBV7-6 and TRBJ2-1; 8 nucleotides align to TRBD2. V was clipped by 1 base and J by 2 bases; unmatched bases: 1. This CDR3 comprises 15 residues. Germline-derived CDR1 and CDR2 are SGHVS and FNYEAQ. This CDR3 reads CASSLGTSTYNEQFF. The CDR3 DNA sequence: TGTGCCAGCAGCTTAGGGACTAGCACCTACAATGAGCAGTTCTTC.

The chain has TRBV20-1 and TRBJ2-3; D might be TRBD2 (6 bases). Germline V gene data show CDR1 as DFQATT and CDR2 as SNEGSKA (reference sequence). The CDR3 is 15 amino acids. V was pared by 5 bases and J by 0 bases, with 15 bases between. The CDR3 coding sequence is TGCAGTGCTTGGCGGGATCTCTTTAGCACAGATACGCAGTATTTT. Residues: CSAWRDLFSTDTQYF.

This chain joins TRBV12-3 or TRBV12-4 and TRBJ2-3; D is ambiguous. The CDR3 has 13 residues. Trimming stripped 5 bases from V and 5 bases from J, with 11 bases between. CDR3 region: CASSVGLIDTQYF. Written as DNA, the CDR3 is TGTGCCAGCAGTGTGGGTCTGATAGATACGCAGTATTTT.

This clonotype has only a few counts. The chain couples TRBV20-1 to TRBJ1-5, with 7 bases lining up with TRBD1. This CDR3 contains 16 residues. CDR1 is DFQATT, CDR2 SNEGSKA, per germline (reference sequence). With 0 bases clipped from V and 3 bases from J, the junction kept 8 bases outside the gene matches. This CDR3 reads CSARDERTGPNQPQHF. As DNA, the CDR3 is TGCAGTGCTAGAGACGAAAGGACAGGACCCAATCAGCCCCAGCATTTT.